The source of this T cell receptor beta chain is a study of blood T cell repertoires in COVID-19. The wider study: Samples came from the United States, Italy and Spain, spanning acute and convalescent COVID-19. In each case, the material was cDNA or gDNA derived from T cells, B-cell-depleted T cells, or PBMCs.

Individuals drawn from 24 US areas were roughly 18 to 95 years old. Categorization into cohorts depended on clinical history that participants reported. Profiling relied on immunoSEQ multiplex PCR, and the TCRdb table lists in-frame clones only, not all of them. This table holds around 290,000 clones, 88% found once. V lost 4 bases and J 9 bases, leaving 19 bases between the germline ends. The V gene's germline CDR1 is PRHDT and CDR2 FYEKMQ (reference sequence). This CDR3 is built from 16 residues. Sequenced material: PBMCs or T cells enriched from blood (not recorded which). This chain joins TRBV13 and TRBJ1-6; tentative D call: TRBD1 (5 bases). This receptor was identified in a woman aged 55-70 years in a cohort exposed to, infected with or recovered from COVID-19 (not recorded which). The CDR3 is CASSSAGKGGSSPLHF. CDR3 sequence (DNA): TGTGCCAGCAGCTCAGCAGGGAAAGGAGGGAGTTCACCCCTCCACTTT.